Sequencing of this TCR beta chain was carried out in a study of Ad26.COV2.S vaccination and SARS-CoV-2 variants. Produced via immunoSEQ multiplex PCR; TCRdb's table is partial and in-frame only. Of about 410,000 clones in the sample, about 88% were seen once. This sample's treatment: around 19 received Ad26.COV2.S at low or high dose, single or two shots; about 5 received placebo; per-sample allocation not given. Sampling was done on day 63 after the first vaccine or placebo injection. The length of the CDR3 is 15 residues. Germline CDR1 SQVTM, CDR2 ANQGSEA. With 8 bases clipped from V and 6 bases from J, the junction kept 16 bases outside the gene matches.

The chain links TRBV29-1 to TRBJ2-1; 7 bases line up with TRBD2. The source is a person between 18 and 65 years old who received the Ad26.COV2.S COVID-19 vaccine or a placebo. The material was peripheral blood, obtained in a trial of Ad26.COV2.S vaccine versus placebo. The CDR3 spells CSLGGGAGPLNEQFF. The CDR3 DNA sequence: TGCAGCTTGGGGGGAGGGGCGGGACCGCTCAATGAGCAGTTCTTC.